This T cell receptor (beta chain) came from a study of metastatic and nonmetastatic thyroid tumors. For the study at large: Across blood and tumor or nodule tissue, repertoires from malignant and benign thyroid patients were compared with one another.

There are a few counts of this clone. Its specificity is unknown. Compared with germline, one end of the junction differs, possibly owing to a read error. Authors' analysis steps: In papillary thyroid cancer, a distant-metastasis classifier was built using CDR3 differences across clinicopathological groups. TCRdb re-clonotyped the PCR reads via MiXCR. The V and J calls come from TCRdb's annotation, not from the publication. The table shows around 26,000 clones, with roughly 4% occurring only once. Study-wide results and limits: The study reportedly found significantly higher TCR beta diversity in malignant thyroid tumors than benign nodules, in blood and tumor.

Thyroid surgery was performed in patients who had received no treatment beforehand. The CDR3 extends over 14 amino acids. This chain connects TRBV12-3 or TRBV12-4 to TRBJ1-5; tentative D call: TRBD1 (5 bases). This TCR was sampled from a male donor with papillary thyroid cancer or a benign thyroid nodule (not recorded which). Some clones in this sample may be carry-over from other donors' samples. The material sequenced was blood. The CDR3 DNA follows: TGTGCCAGCAGTATCCGGGACGGCAATCAGCCCAAGAATTTT. Translating it yields CASSIRDGNQPKNF.